This paragraph reports one T cell receptor beta chain. Other DNA sequences of this sample code for an identical CDR3. These data come from a study of PD-1 blockade in mismatch repair-deficient tumors. This CDR3 spans 13 amino acids. V lost 2 bases, J lost 7 bases, and 10 bases lay in between. The germline CDR1 and CDR2 sequences are SGHNT and YYREEE (reference sequence). Data came from immunoSEQ multiplex PCR; TCRdb stores just in-frame clones and leaves some out. Of some 48,000 clones in the sample, about 84% are singletons; the top ten hold less than 9%. The chain is built from TRBV5-4 and TRBJ1-5; D is perhaps TRBD1 (6 bases). This clonotype originated in an adult with mismatch repair-deficient cancer. The sequences come from peripheral blood, collected about 4.5 months after starting pembrolizumab. Written as DNA, the CDR3 is TGTGCCAGCAGCTTACAGGGAAACCAGCCCCAGCATTTT. Its translation is CASSLQGNQPQHF.